These 30 T cell receptor beta chains were sequenced from one sample in a study of blood T cell repertoires in COVID-19. Some clones are missing from TCRdb's copy, which holds only in-frame ones; the method was immunoSEQ multiplex PCR. The sample consists of more than 300,000 clones, roughly 90% of them appearing once. Material: PBMCs or T cells enriched from blood (not recorded which). These receptor sequences come from a woman younger than 45 who had recovered from COVID-19.

V usage is TRBV4-1 and J usage is TRBJ2-7, with 7 bases lining up with TRBD1. V shed 4 bases, J shed 3 bases, and the junction held 6 bases outside the gene matches. The CDR3 is made up of 14 amino acids. Per the germline V gene, CDR1 is MGHRA and CDR2 is YSYEKL. CDR3 DNA sequence: TGCGCCAGCAGCCCAGCCTACAGGGGCTACGAGCAGTACTTC. Amino acid sequence: CASSPAYRGYEQYF.

The J gene is TRBJ2-7, the V gene TRBV9, with 10 positions matching TRBD2. Trimming took 2 bases from V and 4 from J; bases not matched to a gene: 12. CDR1 is SGDLS and CDR2 is YYNGEE in the germline V gene. This CDR3 contains 17 residues. This chain's CDR3 is CASSVDQSGRAGYEQYF. The CDR3 bases are TGTGCCAGCAGCGTCGACCAAAGCGGGAGGGCCGGATACGAGCAGTACTTC. Filled out from reference TRBV9 and TRBJ2-7, the complete variable domain reads DSGVTQTPKHLITATGQRVTLRCSPRSGDLSVYWYQQSLDQGLQFLIQYYNGEERAKGNILERFSAQQFPDLHSELNLSSLELGDSALYFCASSVDQSGRAGYEQYFGPGTRLTVT.

The DNA of the CDR3 is TGCGCCAGCAGCGGGACAGGGACAGGGGCTGAAAAACTGTTTTTT. Translated: CASSGTGTGAEKLFF. The chain carries TRBV4-1 and TRBJ1-4; TRBD1 aligns across 10 bases. The CDR3 is 15 residues long. The V and J ends lost 5 bases and 7 bases, in that order; junction bases with no gene match: 7. Germline CDR1 reads MGHRA; CDR2 reads YSYEKL.

This chain uses TRBV7-9 with TRBJ2-1; 8 bases agree with TRBD2. Germline-derived CDR1 and CDR2 are SEHNR and FQNEAQ (reference sequence). V shed 5 bases, J shed 7 bases, and the junction held 22 bases outside the gene matches. This CDR3 is 19 amino acids long. The CDR3 sequence: CASSRARRLAGEPMNEQFF. The CDR3 DNA sequence: TGTGCCAGCAGCCGAGCGAGGAGGCTAGCGGGCGAACCCATGAATGAGCAGTTCTTC. The whole variable domain, remainder taken from reference TRBV7-9 and TRBJ2-1, is DTGVSQNPRHKITKRGQNVTFRCDPISEHNRLYWYRQTLGQGPEFLTYFQNEAQLEKSRLLSDRFSAERPKGSFSTLEIQRTEQGDSAMYLCASSRARRLAGEPMNEQFFGPGTRLTVL.

The rearrangement joins TRBV6-6 to TRBJ1-4, with D possibly TRBD1 on 6 matching bases. V dropped 6 bases and J dropped 4 bases, with 12 bases sitting between them. The length of the CDR3 is 14 residues. Germline-derived CDR1 and CDR2 are MNHNY and SVGAGI (reference sequence). CDR3 bases: TGTGCCAGCAGCGGACAGAGGCTTAATGAAAAACTGTTTTTT. Translated: CASSGQRLNEKLFF.

The V and J genes are TRBV7-3 and TRBJ2-3; possible D gene TRBD2, 5 bases. The CDR3 extends over 13 amino acids. Germline values: CDR1 SGHTA, CDR2 FQGTGA. V was trimmed by 4 bases and J by 8 bases, leaving 13 bases between them. The CDR3 is CASSSLREGTQYF. CDR3 nucleotides: TGTGCCAGCAGCTCCCTTAGAGAGGGTACGCAGTATTTT.

Here the CDR3 reads CASRPGGGEYGYTF. CDR3 DNA: TGTGCCAGTAGACCAGGTGGAGGTGAATATGGCTACACCTTC. This sequence joins TRBV19 and TRBJ1-2, with no clear D. The V gene lost 6 bases and the J gene lost 5 bases, with 16 bases spanning the gap. The germline V gene has CDR1 LNHDA and CDR2 SQIVND (reference sequence). This CDR3 has 14 residues.

This clone was counted once. This chain uses TRBV6-8 with TRBJ2-7, with 7 bases matching TRBD2. CDR1 MNHGY and CDR2 SAAAGT come from the germline V gene. V lost 10 bases to trimming and J lost 0 bases; unmatched junction nucleotides: 15. This CDR3 contains 16 residues. The CDR3 DNA is TGTGCCATCCAGGGTGGGGAGGGCCCAAGCTCCTACGAGCAGTACTTC. Its translation: CAIQGGEGPSSYEQYF.

Comment on this clone: Sequence at one end of the junction differs from germline and may be a read error. This chain connects TRBV28 to TRBJ2-1, with D possibly matching TRBD2 (6 bases). In germline, CDR1 is MDHEN, CDR2 SYDVKM. This CDR3 region has 12 residues. CDR3 residues: CASTKSREYLIF. CDR3 DNA sequence: TGTGCCAGCACCAAATCCCGGGAGTACCTGATCTTC.

Concerning this clone: This sample includes further DNA sequences coding for the same CDR3. DNA of the CDR3: TGTGCCAGCAGCCAAGGAGGGCAAGAGACCCAGTACTTC. Protein: CASSQGGQETQYF. The genes are TRBV3-1 (or the pseudogene TRBV3-2) and TRBJ2-5; tentatively, D is TRBD2 (5 bases). The V gene lost 1 base and the J gene lost 2 bases, with 5 bases spanning the gap. CDR1 is LGHDT and CDR2 is YNNKEL in the germline V gene (reference sequence). The CDR3 has 13 residues.

The chain has TRBV2 and TRBJ1-1; a possible D gene is TRBD1 (6 bases). In germline, CDR1 is SNHLY, CDR2 FYNNEI. The V end lost 6 bases, the J end lost 4 bases, and 12 bases lay between the germline ends. The CDR3 is 13 amino acids. The CDR3 nucleotides are TGTGCCAGCAGCTACAGGGCAGCCACTGAAGCTTTCTTT. Translating gives CASSYRAATEAFF. The full variable domain, rest sourced from reference TRBV2 and TRBJ1-1, is EPEVTQTPSHQVTQMGQEVILRCVPISNHLYFYWYRQILGQKVEFLVSFYNNEISEKSEIFDDQFSVERPDGSNFTLKIRSTKLEDSAMYFCASSYRAATEAFFGQGTRLTVV.

The chain has TRBV19 and TRBJ2-7, with D perhaps TRBD1 (5 bases). Germline V gene data show CDR1 as LNHDA and CDR2 as SQIVND (reference sequence). Trimming removed 1 base from V and 6 bases from J, with 10 bases in between. This CDR3 is built from 13 residues. The CDR3 loop is CASSIGQFLEQYF. The CDR3 DNA sequence: TGTGCCAGTAGTATAGGACAGTTTCTCGAGCAGTACTTC.

The chain couples TRBV10-1 to TRBJ1-5, with D possibly matching TRBD1 (5 bases). Germline CDR1 and CDR2: WNHNN and SYGVQD (reference sequence). Between the trimmed V and J ends, which lost 6 bases and 1 base, there was a span of 19 bases. The CDR3 sequence is 17 residues long. The CDR3 DNA follows: TGCGCCAGCAGACAGTCGTGGGGACTTATGAGCAATCAGCCCCAGCATTTT. This encodes CASRQSWGLMSNQPQHF.

The CDR3 region is CASSESLASLYNEQFF. CDR3 in DNA: TGCGCCAGCAGTGAGTCCTTGGCTAGCCTCTACAATGAGCAGTTCTTC. The chain uses TRBV10-2 and TRBJ2-1; D might be TRBD2 (5 bases). This CDR3 contains 16 residues. Germline V lookup: CDR1 WSHSY, CDR2 SAAADI. V was trimmed by 0 bases and J by 3 bases, leaving 12 bases between them.

The V gene is TRBV24-1, the J gene TRBJ2-1; 8 nucleotides align to TRBD2. Germline V CDR1 and CDR2: KGHDR, SFDVKD. The CDR3 is 15 amino acids. After removal of 6 bases from V and 4 bases from J, the junction contained 7 bases not matched to a gene. This chain's CDR3 is CATSRSGNPYNEQFF. In DNA form, the CDR3 reads TGTGCCACCAGTCGTAGCGGGAACCCGTACAATGAGCAGTTCTTC.

A single count supports this clone. The rearrangement links TRBV24-1 to TRBJ2-2; 9 bases fit TRBD1. The J segment lost 6 bases and the V segment lost 7 bases, leaving 5 bases of the junction unmatched. The CDR3 runs to 14 residues. Germline lookup yields CDR1 KGHDR and CDR2 SFDVKD. CDR3 DNA: TGTGCCACCAGGACAACAGGGGGCGCCGGGGAGCTGTTTTTT. This sequence encodes CATRTTGGAGELFF.

This chain joins TRBV12-5 and TRBJ1-2, with 12 bases lining up with TRBD1. The CDR3 has 19 amino acids. The V gene end was trimmed by 0 bases and the J gene end by 4 bases; junction bases not matched to a gene: 12. Germline CDR1 and CDR2: LGHNT and FRNRAP. CDR3 protein: CASGLVLWGQGAIFYGYTF. The CDR3 coding sequence is TGTGCTAGTGGTTTGGTATTATGGGGACAGGGGGCAATTTTCTATGGCTACACCTTC.

This chain links TRBV12-5 with TRBJ1-2; D might be TRBD1 (5 bases). Germline V lookup: CDR1 LGHNT, CDR2 FRNRAP. The CDR3 covers 17 residues. Trimming stripped 6 bases from V and 8 bases from J, with 28 bases between. The CDR3 coding sequence is TGTGCTAGTGGCTTTGGAGGCGGGACCCGCACCTACAAGGGCTACACCTTC. This sequence encodes CASGFGGGTRTYKGYTF. Filled out from reference TRBV12-5 and TRBJ1-2, the complete variable domain reads DARVTQTPRHKVTEMGQEVTMRCQPILGHNTVFWYRQTMMQGLELLAYFRNRAPLDDSGMPKDRFSAEMPDATLATLKIQPSEPRDSAVYFCASGFGGGTRTYKGYTFGSGTRLTVV.

The V call is TRBV7-2, the J call TRBJ1-1, with D possibly being TRBD1 (5 bases). The CDR3 consists of 14 residues. Germline lookup yields CDR1 SGHTA and CDR2 FQGNSA. This CDR3 reads CAELRQGTITEAFF. The CDR3 coding sequence is TGTGCTGAGCTCCGGCAGGGAACGATCACTGAAGCTTTCTTT. The full variable domain, rest sourced from reference TRBV7-2 and TRBJ1-1, is GAGVSQSPSNKVTEKGKDVELRCDPISGHTALYWYRQSLGQGLEFLIYFQGNSAPDKSGLPSDRFSAERTGGSVSTLTIQRTQQEDSAVYLCAELRQGTITEAFFGQGTRLTVV.

The V call is TRBV5-1, the J call TRBJ1-4, with D maybe TRBD1 (6 bases). V lost 6 bases and J 8 bases, leaving 17 bases between the germline ends. Germline V gene sequence: CDR1 SGHRS, CDR2 YFSETQ. The CDR3 is made up of 14 amino acids. In nucleotides, the CDR3 is TGCGCCAGCACCATCGGGGGGCGGAACGAAAAACTGTTTTTT. Protein product: CASTIGGRNEKLFF.

The chain combines TRBV13 with TRBJ1-4; the match to TRBD1 covers 10 bases. The V and J ends lost 4 bases and 7 bases, in that order; junction bases with no gene match: 6. The CDR3 spans 15 residues. Germline CDR1 is PRHDT and CDR2 is FYEKMQ (reference sequence). This chain's CDR3 is CASSSRTGGSEKLFF. The CDR3 region has the DNA TGTGCCAGCAGCTCCCGGACAGGGGGGAGTGAAAAACTGTTTTTT.

The chain recombines TRBV18 with TRBJ1-3; TRBD1 matches 8 bases. In germline, CDR1 is KGHSH, CDR2 LQKENI. J lost 5 bases, V lost 4 bases, and 4 bases had no gene match. There are 14 residues in the CDR3. The CDR3 loop is CASSLGTGRNTIYF. CDR3 coding DNA: TGTGCCAGCTCACTCGGGACAGGCAGAAACACCATATATTTT.

This chain links TRBV6-5 with TRBJ1-2; tentative D call: TRBD1 (5 bases). The ends were cut back, 0 bases at V and 7 bases at J, with 18 bases in the middle. The germline gives CDR1 MNHEY, CDR2 SVGAGI. The CDR3 consists of 16 residues. This chain's CDR3 is CASSYSPRGLYSGYTF. The CDR3, as DNA: TGTGCCAGCAGTTACTCACCAAGGGGACTCTATAGTGGCTACACCTTC.

This clone was counted between two and nine times. The chain employs TRBV25-1 and TRBJ1-1; unclear D gene. Looked up from germline, CDR1 is MGHDK and CDR2 is SYGVNS. CDR3 length: 16 amino acids. Trimming removed 1 base at V and 0 bases at J, with 12 bases between. Here the CDR3 DNA reads TGTGCCAGCAGTGAATCGACCGAGGCCATGAACACTGAAGCTTTCTTT. It yields the protein CASSESTEAMNTEAFF.

Here the CDR3 DNA reads TGTGCCAGAAGGTCGTGGCTCTTAGCGGTGGACACCGGGGAGCTGTTTTTT. Translation: CARRSWLLAVDTGELFF. This chain links TRBV5-3 with TRBJ2-2; TRBD2 is a possible D gene (6 bases). TRBV5-3 is sorted into the ORF group, with uncertain function. V shed 5 bases and J shed 3 bases, with 20 bases lying between them. This CDR3 is 17 amino acids long.

V usage is TRBV11-2 and J usage is TRBJ1-1; TRBD1 might be the D (6 bases). The germline V gene encodes CDR1 SGHAT and CDR2 FQNNGV. Trimming shortened V by 6 bases and J by 6 bases, and 20 bases separated the two germline ends. CDR3 size: 15 residues. CDR3 in DNA: TGTGCCAGCAGGTTTCGCAGGGGAGAACTTTCTGAAGCTTTCTTT. Translated: CASRFRRGELSEAFF.

This clone was seen a single time. V is TRBV3-1 (or the pseudogene TRBV3-2) and J is TRBJ1-1, with D uncertain. V was pared by 1 base and J by 11 bases, with 11 bases between. The germline V gene has CDR1 LGHDT and CDR2 YNNKEL (reference sequence). There are 12 residues in the CDR3. DNA of the CDR3: TGTGCCAGCAGCCAAGGTGGGCAGCGGGCTTTCTTT. This codes for CASSQGGQRAFF.

Points on this clone: One junction end does not reproduce the germline sequence, and a read error may be involved. The J gene is TRBJ2-7, the V gene TRBV3-1 (or the pseudogene TRBV3-2); D remains ambiguous. The CDR3 extends over 11 amino acids. The germline gives CDR1 LGHDT, CDR2 YNNKEL (reference sequence). The CDR3 DNA follows: TGTGCCAGCAGCCAAGATCTTAGACTCCACTTC. It yields the protein CASSQDLRLHF.

CDR3 sequence: CASSGTVTYEQYF. CDR3 coding DNA: TGTGCCAGCAGCGGGACAGTTACCTACGAGCAGTACTTC. The V and J genes are TRBV6-5 and TRBJ2-7; 7 positions match TRBD1. J gave up 2 bases and V 6 bases, and 4 bases lay outside the gene matches. This CDR3 contains 13 residues. Germline CDR1 MNHEY, CDR2 SVGAGI.

V and J are TRBV4-1 and TRBJ1-2; tentative D call: TRBD1 (5 bases). V gave up 0 bases and J gave up 7 bases, with 18 bases separating them. The V gene's germline CDR1 is MGHRA and CDR2 YSYEKL. There are 16 residues in the CDR3. The DNA of the CDR3 is TGCGCCAGCAGCCAAGATCTCGTGGGGTATCAGGGTGGCTACACCTTC. Amino acid sequence: CASSQDLVGYQGGYTF.